A selection of T cell receptor beta chains follows, all from one sample in a study of T cell repertoires in cytomegalovirus infection. TCRdb itself ran the reads through MiXCR, one entry per CDR3 protein. Among around 99,000 distinct CDR3 sequences listed, 25% to 35% were seen once. Which antigens these TCRs recognize remains unknown. The sequenced sample was CD8+ T cells from cultured PBMCs, obtained from culture after CMV antigen stimulation. Receptor source: a human donor in good health (CMV status not recorded). Some clones in this sample may be carry-over from other donors' samples. CDR3s include the opening cysteine and the closing phenylalanine or tryptophan. D genes are given only for firm matches. Where a row states a size, it is once, few, many or the class of an expanded clone; other rows omit it.

CDR3 length: 15; V gene: TRBV9; J gene: TRBJ2-1; clone size: -; D gene: -; CDR3 protein: CASSVGGGWVNEQFF; CDR3 DNA: TGTGCCAGCAGCGTAGGGGGGGGCTGGGTCAATGAGCAGTTCTTC
CDR3 length: 16; V gene: TRBV6-6; J gene: TRBJ1-1; clone size: -; D gene: TRBD1; CDR3 protein: CASSLWTGVVNTEAFF; CDR3 DNA: TGTGCCAGCAGTCTCTGGACAGGGGTGGTGAACACTGAAGCTTTCTTT
CDR3 length: 13; V gene: TRBV29-1; J gene: TRBJ2-7; clone size: few; D gene: -; CDR3 protein: CSVSRDNNYEQYF; CDR3 DNA: TGCAGCGTTTCGAGGGACAACAACTACGAGCAGTACTTC
CDR3 length: 15; V gene: TRBV7-8; J gene: TRBJ1-3; clone size: many; D gene: TRBD1; CDR3 protein: CASSPGTGAGNTIYF; CDR3 DNA: TGTGCCAGCAGCCCAGGGACAGGGGCTGGAAACACCATATATTTT
CDR3 length: 16; V gene: TRBV5-6; J gene: TRBJ2-5; clone size: -; D gene: -; CDR3 protein: CASSPSPGALEETQYF; CDR3 DNA: TGTGCCAGCAGCCCGTCGCCGGGGGCATTAGAGGAGACCCAGTACTTC
CDR3 length: 9; V gene: TRBV24-1; J gene: TRBJ1-1; clone size: many; D gene: -; CDR3 protein: CATGAEAFF; CDR3 DNA: TGTGCCACCGGAGCTGAAGCTTTCTTT
CDR3 length: 14; V gene: TRBV29-1; J gene: TRBJ2-3; clone size: -; D gene: TRBD1; CDR3 protein: CSVLGQGATHTQYF; CDR3 DNA: TGCAGCGTCCTAGGACAGGGGGCCACCCATACGCAGTATTTT
CDR3 length: 18; V gene: TRBV4-2; J gene: TRBJ2-7; clone size: once; D gene: TRBD2; CDR3 protein: CASSQVRALVAGGPEQYF; CDR3 DNA: TGTGCCAGCAGCCAAGTAAGGGCTTTGGTAGCGGGGGGGCCCGAGCAGTACTTC
CDR3 length: 14; V gene: TRBV27; J gene: TRBJ1-1; clone size: many; D gene: -; CDR3 protein: CASSLSSLATEAFF; CDR3 DNA: TGTGCCAGCAGTTTATCTTCACTGGCCACTGAAGCTTTCTTT
CDR3 length: 12; V gene: TRBV27; J gene: TRBJ1-2; clone size: many; D gene: TRBD1; CDR3 protein: CASRGDRDGYTF; CDR3 DNA: TGTGCCAGCAGGGGAGACAGGGACGGCTACACCTTC
CDR3 length: 15; V gene: TRBV29-1; J gene: TRBJ1-2; clone size: -; D gene: -; CDR3 protein: CSVDLTAGAGYGYTF; CDR3 DNA: TGCAGCGTTGATTTAACGGCAGGGGCCGGCTATGGCTACACCTTC
CDR3 length: 13; V gene: TRBV4-2; J gene: TRBJ1-1; clone size: -; D gene: TRBD1; CDR3 protein: CASSQARDREAFF; CDR3 DNA: TGTGCCAGCAGCCAAGCCCGGGACAGGGAAGCTTTCTTT
CDR3 length: 14; V gene: TRBV7-6; J gene: TRBJ2-7; clone size: -; D gene: -; CDR3 protein: CASSFKGTSYEQYF; CDR3 DNA: TGTGCCAGCAGCTTTAAGGGGACTTCCTACGAGCAGTACTTC
CDR3 length: 14; V gene: TRBV7-9; J gene: TRBJ2-5; clone size: many; D gene: -; CDR3 protein: CASSNPLGEETQYF; CDR3 DNA: TGTGCCAGCAGCAACCCATTGGGGGAGGAGACCCAGTACTTC
CDR3 length: 15; V gene: TRBV28; J gene: TRBJ1-2; clone size: many; D gene: TRBD1; CDR3 protein: CASSGRDSFLYGYTF; CDR3 DNA: TGTGCCAGCAGTGGCCGGGACAGTTTCCTCTATGGCTACACCTTC
CDR3 length: 14; V gene: TRBV7-2; J gene: TRBJ2-2; clone size: -; D gene: -; CDR3 protein: CASSHRHTTGELFF; CDR3 DNA: TGTGCCAGCAGTCACCGACATACCACCGGGGAGCTGTTTTTT
CDR3 length: 14; V gene: TRBV28; J gene: TRBJ2-5; clone size: few; D gene: -; CDR3 protein: CASSFIGAGKTQYF; CDR3 DNA: TGTGCCAGCAGTTTTATCGGGGCGGGAAAGACCCAGTACTTC
CDR3 length: 15; V gene: TRBV7-6; J gene: TRBJ2-1; clone size: -; D gene: -; CDR3 protein: CASSTRREWNNEQFF; CDR3 DNA: TGTGCCAGCAGCACCCGTAGGGAGTGGAACAATGAGCAGTTCTTC
CDR3 length: 17; V gene: TRBV24-1; J gene: TRBJ2-2; clone size: -; D gene: TRBD1; CDR3 protein: CATSTIRTGDDTGELFF; CDR3 DNA: TGTGCCACCAGCACGATTAGGACAGGGGATGACACCGGGGAGCTGTTTTTT